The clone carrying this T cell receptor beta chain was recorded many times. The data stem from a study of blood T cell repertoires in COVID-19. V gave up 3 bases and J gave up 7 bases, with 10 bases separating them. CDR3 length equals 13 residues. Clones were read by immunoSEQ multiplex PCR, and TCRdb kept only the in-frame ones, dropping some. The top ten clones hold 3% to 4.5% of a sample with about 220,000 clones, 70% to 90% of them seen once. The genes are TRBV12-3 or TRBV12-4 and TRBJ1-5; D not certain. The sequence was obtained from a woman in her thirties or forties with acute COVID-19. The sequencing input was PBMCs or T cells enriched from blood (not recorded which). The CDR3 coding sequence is TGTGCCAGCAGTTTGAGGGCAGAGCAGCCCCAGCATTTT. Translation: CASSLRAEQPQHF.